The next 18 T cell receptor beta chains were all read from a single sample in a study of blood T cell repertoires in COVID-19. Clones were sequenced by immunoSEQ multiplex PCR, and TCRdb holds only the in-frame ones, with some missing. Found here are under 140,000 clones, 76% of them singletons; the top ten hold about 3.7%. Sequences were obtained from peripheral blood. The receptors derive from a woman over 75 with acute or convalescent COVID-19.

The CDR3 nucleotides read TGTGCCAGCAGCACGGGACTAGCGGGGTACAATGAGCAGTTCTTC. Translating gives CASSTGLAGYNEQFF. The chain joins TRBV11-1 to TRBJ2-1, with 13 bases fitting TRBD2. V lost 5 bases and J lost 4; bases outside the gene matches: 2. The CDR3 covers 15 residues. The germline V gene encodes CDR1 SGHAT and CDR2 FQDESV (reference sequence).

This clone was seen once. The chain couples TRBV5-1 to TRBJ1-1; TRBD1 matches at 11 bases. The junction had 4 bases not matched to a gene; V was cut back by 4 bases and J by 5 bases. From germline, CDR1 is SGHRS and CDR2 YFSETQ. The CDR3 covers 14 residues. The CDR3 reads CASSPGQGETEAFF. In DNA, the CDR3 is TGCGCCAGCAGCCCGGGACAGGGGGAAACTGAAGCTTTCTTT.

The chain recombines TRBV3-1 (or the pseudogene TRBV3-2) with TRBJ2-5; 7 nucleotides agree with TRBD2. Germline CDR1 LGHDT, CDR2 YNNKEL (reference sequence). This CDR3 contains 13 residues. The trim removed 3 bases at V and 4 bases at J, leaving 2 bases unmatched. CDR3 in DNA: TGTGCCAGCAGCCAGTGGGGGGGAGAGACCCAGTACTTC. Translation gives CASSQWGGETQYF.

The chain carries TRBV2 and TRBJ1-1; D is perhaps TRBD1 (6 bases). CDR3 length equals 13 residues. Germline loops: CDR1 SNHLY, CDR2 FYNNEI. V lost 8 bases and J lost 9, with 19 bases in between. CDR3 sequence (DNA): TGTGCCAGCTGTAGCCTCGGGACAACGAAAGCTTTCTTT. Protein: CASCSLGTTKAFF. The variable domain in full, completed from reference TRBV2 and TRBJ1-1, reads EPEVTQTPSHQVTQMGQEVILRCVPISNHLYFYWYRQILGQKVEFLVSFYNNEISEKSEIFDDQFSVERPDGSNFTLKIRSTKLEDSAMYFCASCSLGTTKAFFGQGTRLTVV.

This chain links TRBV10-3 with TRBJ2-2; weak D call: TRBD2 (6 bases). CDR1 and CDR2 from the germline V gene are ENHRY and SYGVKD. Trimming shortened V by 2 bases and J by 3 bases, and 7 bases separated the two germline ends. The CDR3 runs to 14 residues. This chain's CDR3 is CAISEREYTGELFF. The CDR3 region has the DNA TGTGCCATCAGTGAGCGGGAGTACACCGGGGAGCTGTTTTTT.

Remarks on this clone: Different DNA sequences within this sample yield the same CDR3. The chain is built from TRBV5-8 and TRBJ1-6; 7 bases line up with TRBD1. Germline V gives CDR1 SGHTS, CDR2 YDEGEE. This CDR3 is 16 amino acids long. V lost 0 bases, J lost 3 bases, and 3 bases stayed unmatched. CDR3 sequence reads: CASSLVAGGYNSPLHF. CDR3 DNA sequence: TGTGCCAGCAGCTTGGTTGCAGGGGGCTATAATTCACCCCTCCACTTT. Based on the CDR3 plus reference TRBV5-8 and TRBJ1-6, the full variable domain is EAGVTQSPTHLIKTRGQQATLRCSPISGHTSVYWYQQALGLGLQFLLWYDEGEERNRGNFPPRFSGRQFPNYSSELNVNALELEDSALYLCASSLVAGGYNSPLHFGNGTRLTVT.

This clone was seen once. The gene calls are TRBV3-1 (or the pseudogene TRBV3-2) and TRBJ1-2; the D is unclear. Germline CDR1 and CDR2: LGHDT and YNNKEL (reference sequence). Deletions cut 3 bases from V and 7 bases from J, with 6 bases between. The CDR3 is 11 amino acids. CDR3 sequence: CASSQLGGYTF. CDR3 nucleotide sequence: TGTGCCAGCAGCCAGCTAGGTGGCTACACCTTC.

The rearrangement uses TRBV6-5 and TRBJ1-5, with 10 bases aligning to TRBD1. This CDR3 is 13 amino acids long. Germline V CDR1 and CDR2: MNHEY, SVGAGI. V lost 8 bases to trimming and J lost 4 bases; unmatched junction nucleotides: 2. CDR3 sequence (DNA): TGTGCCAGCTGGGACAGGGGAAATCAGCCCCAGCATTTT. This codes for CASWDRGNQPQHF.

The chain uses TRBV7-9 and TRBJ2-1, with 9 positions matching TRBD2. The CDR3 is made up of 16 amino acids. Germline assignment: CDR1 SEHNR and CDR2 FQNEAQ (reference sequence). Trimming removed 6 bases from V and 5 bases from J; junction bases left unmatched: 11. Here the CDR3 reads CASRPTGGRVHNEQFF. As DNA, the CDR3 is TGTGCCAGCAGACCCACCGGCGGGAGGGTTCACAATGAGCAGTTCTTC.

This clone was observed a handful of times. The chain's CDR3 is CASSLGLAGAAGEEQYF. In DNA form, the CDR3 reads TGTGCCAGCAGCTTAGGCCTAGCGGGAGCCGCTGGGGAGGAGCAGTACTTC. V usage is TRBV7-2 and J usage is TRBJ2-7; 10 bases are shared with TRBD2. V trimming: 1 base; J trimming: 7 bases; junction bases outside the gene matches: 13. Looked up from germline, CDR1 is SGHTA and CDR2 is FQGNSA. The CDR3 runs to 17 residues.

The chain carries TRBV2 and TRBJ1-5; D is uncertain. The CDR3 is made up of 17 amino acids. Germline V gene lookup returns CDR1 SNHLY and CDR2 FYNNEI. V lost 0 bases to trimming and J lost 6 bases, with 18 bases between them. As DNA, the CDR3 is TGTGCCAGCAGTGAAGCGCTTGGGAGTTTAGTAGGTCAGCCCCAGCATTTT. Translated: CASSEALGSLVGQPQHF.

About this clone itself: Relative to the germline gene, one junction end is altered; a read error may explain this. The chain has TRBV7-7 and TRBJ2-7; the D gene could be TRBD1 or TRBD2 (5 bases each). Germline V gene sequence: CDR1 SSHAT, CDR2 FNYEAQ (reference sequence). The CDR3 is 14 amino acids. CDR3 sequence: CASSLGAGSYEQYF. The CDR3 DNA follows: TGTGCTAGCAGCTTAGGGGCGGGTTCCTACGAGCAGTACTTC. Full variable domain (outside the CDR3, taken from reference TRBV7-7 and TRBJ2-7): GAGVSQSPRYKVTKRGQDVTLRCDPISSHATLYWYQQALGQGPEFLTYFNYEAQPDKSGLPSDRFSAERPEGSISTLTIQRTEQRDSAMYRCASSLGAGSYEQYFGPGTRLTVT.

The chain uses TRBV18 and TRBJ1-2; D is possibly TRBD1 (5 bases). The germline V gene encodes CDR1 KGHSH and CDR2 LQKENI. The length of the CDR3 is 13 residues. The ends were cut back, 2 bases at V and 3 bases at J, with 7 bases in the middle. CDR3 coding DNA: TGTGCCAGCTCACCAGGGGCGGACTATGGCTACACCTTC. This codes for CASSPGADYGYTF.

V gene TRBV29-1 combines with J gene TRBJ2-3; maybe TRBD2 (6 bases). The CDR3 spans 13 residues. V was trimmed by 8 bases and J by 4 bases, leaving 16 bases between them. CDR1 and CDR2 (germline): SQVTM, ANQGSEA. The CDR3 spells CSFQEGGADTQYF. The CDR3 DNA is TGCAGCTTTCAGGAGGGTGGCGCAGATACGCAGTATTTT.

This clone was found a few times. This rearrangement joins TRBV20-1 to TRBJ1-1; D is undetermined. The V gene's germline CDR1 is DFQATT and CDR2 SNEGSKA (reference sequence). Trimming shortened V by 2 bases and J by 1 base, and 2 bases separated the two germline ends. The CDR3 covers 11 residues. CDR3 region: CSARQNTEAFF. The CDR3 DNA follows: TGCAGTGCTAGACAGAACACTGAAGCTTTCTTT.

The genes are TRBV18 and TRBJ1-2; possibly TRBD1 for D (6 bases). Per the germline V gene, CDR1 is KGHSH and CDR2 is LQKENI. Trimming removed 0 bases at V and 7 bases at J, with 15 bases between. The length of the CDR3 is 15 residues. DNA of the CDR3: TGTGCCAGCTCACCACCGAACCAGGGGAACACTGGCTACACCTTC. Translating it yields CASSPPNQGNTGYTF.

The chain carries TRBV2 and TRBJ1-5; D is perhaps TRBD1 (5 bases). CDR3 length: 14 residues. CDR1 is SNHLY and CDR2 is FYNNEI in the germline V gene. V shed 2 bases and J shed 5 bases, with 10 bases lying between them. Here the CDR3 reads CASSELGQDQPQHF. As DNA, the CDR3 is TGTGCCAGCAGTGAATTAGGACAAGATCAGCCCCAGCATTTT.

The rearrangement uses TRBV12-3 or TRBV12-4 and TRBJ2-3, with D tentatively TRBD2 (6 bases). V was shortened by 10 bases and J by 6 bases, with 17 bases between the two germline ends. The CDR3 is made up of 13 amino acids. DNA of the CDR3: TGTGCCACTCGGGGGTGGGTTGGGGATACGCAGTATTTT. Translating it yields CATRGWVGDTQYF.